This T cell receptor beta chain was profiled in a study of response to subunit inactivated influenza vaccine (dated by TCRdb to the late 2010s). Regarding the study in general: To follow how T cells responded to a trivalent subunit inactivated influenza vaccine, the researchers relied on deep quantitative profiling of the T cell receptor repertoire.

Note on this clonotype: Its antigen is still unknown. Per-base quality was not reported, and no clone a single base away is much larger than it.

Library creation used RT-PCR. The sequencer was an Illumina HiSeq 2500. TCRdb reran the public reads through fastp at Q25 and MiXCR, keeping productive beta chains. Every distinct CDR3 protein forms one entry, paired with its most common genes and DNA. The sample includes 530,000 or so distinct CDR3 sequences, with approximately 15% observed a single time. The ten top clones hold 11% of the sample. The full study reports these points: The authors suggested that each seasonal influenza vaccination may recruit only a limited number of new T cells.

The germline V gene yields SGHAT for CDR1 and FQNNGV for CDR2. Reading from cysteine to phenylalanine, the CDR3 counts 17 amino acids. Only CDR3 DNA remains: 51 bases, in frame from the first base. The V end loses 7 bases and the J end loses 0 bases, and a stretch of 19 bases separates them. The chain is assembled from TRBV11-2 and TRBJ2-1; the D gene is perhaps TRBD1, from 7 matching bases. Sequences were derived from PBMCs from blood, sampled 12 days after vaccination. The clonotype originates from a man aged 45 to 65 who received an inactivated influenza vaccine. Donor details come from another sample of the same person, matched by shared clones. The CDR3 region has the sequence CASTEGGQWSSYNEQFF. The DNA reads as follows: TGTGCCAGCACCGAGGGGGGACAGTGGAGCTCCTACAATGAGCAGTTCTTC. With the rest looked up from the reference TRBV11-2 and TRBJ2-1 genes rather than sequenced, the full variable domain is EAGVAQSPRYKIIEKRQSVAFWCNPISGHATLYWYQQILGQGPKLLIQFQNNGVVDDSQLPKDRFSAERLKGVDSTLKIQPAKLEDSAVYLCASTEGGQWSSYNEQFFGPGTRLTVL.